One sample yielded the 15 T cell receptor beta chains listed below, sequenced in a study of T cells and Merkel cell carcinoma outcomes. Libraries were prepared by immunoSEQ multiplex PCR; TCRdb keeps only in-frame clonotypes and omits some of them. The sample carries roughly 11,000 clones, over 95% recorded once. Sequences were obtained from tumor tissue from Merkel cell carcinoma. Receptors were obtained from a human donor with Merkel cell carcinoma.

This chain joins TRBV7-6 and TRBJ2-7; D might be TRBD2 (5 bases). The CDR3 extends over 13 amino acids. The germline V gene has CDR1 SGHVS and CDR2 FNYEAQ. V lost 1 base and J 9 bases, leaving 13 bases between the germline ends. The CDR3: CASSLGGVTGQYF. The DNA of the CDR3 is TGTGCCAGCAGCTTAGGGGGAGTTACCGGGCAGTACTTC.

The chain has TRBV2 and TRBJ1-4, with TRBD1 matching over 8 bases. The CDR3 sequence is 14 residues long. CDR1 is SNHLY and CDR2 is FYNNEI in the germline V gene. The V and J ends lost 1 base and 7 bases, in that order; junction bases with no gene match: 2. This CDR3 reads CASSEVGQGEKLFF. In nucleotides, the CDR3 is TGTGCCAGCAGTGAAGTAGGACAGGGTGAAAAACTGTTTTTT.

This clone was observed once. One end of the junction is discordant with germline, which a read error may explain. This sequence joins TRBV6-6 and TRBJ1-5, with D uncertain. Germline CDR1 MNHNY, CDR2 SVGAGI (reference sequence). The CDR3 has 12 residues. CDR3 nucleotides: TGTGCCAACAGTCCGACTTCTGGGCCCCAGCATTTT. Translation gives CANSPTSGPQHF.

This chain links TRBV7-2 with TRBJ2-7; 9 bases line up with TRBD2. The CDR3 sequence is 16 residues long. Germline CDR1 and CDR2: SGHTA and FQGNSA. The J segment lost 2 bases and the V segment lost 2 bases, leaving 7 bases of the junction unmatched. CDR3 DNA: TGTGCCAGCAGCTTAAAGGGCGGGACTAGCCCCTACGAGCAGTACTTC. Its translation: CASSLKGGTSPYEQYF. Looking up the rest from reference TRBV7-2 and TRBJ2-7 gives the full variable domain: GAGVSQSPSNKVTEKGKDVELRCDPISGHTALYWYRQSLGQGLEFLIYFQGNSAPDKSGLPSDRFSAERTGGSVSTLTIQRTQQEDSAVYLCASSLKGGTSPYEQYFGPGTRLTVT.

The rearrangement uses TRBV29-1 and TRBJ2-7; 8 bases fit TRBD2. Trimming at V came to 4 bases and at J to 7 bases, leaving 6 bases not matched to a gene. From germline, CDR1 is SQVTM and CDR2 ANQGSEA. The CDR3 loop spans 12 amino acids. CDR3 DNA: TGCAGCGTTGCGACTAGCGTGGGTGAGCAGTACTTC. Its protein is CSVATSVGEQYF.

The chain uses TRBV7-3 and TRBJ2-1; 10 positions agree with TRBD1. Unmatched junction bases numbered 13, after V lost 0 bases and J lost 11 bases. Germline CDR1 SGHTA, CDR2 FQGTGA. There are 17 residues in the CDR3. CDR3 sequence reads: CASSLTVVAGQGKKQFF. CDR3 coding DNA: TGTGCCAGCAGCTTAACGGTGGTAGCGGGACAGGGGAAGAAGCAGTTCTTC.

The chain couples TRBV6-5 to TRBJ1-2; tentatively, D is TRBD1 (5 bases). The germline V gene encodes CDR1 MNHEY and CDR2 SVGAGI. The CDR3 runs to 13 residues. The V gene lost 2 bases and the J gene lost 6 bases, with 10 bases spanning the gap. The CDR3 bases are TGTGCCAGCAGTTACACAGGCCGTAATGGCTACACCTTC. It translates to CASSYTGRNGYTF.

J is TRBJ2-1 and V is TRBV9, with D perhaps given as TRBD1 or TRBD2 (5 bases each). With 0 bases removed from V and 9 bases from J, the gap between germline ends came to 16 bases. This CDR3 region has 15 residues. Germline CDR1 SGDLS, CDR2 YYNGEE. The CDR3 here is CASSVGGDGSGEQFF. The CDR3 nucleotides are TGTGCCAGCAGCGTAGGTGGGGACGGCTCGGGTGAGCAGTTCTTC. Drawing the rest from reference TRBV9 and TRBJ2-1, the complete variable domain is DSGVTQTPKHLITATGQRVTLRCSPRSGDLSVYWYQQSLDQGLQFLIQYYNGEERAKGNILERFSAQQFPDLHSELNLSSLELGDSALYFCASSVGGDGSGEQFFGPGTRLTVL.

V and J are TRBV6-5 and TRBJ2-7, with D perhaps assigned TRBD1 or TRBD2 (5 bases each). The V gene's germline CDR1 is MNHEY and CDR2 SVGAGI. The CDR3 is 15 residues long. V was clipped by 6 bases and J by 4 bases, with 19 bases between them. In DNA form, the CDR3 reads TGTGCCAGCAGCCAGTCCGGGACCACATCTTACGAGCAGTACTTC. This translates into CASSQSGTTSYEQYF.

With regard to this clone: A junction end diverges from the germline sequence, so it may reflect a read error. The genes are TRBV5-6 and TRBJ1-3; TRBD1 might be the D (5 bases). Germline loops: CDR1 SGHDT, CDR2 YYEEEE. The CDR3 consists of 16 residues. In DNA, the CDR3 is TGTGTCAGCAGCGTGTACGGTTGGGGCTCTGGAAATACCATATATTTT. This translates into CVSSVYGWGSGNTIYF.

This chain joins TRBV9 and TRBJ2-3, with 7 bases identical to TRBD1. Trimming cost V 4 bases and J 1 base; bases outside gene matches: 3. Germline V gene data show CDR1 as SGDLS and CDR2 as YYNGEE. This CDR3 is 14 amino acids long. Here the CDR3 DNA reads TGTGCCAGCAGCCTCGGACAGGGCACAGATACGCAGTATTTT. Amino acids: CASSLGQGTDTQYF. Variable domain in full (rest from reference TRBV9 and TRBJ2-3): DSGVTQTPKHLITATGQRVTLRCSPRSGDLSVYWYQQSLDQGLQFLIQYYNGEERAKGNILERFSAQQFPDLHSELNLSSLELGDSALYFCASSLGQGTDTQYFGPGTRLTVL.

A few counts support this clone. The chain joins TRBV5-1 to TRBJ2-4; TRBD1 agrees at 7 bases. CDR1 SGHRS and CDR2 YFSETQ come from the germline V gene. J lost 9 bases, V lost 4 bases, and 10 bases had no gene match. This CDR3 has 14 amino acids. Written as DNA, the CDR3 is TGCGCCAGCAGCCCAGACCGACAGGGAAGCATTCAGTACTTC. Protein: CASSPDRQGSIQYF.

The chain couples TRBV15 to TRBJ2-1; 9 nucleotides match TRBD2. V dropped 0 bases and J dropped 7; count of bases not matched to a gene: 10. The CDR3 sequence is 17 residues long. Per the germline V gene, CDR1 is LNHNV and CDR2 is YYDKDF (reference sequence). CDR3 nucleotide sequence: TGTGCCACCAGCAGAGATCTCTCGGCTAGCGGGAAAAATGAGCAGTTCTTC. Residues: CATSRDLSASGKNEQFF.

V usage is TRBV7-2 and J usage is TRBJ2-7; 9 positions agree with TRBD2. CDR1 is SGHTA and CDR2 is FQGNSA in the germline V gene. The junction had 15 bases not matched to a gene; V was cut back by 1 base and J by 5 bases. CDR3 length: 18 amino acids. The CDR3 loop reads CASSLDPPAGGLIHEQYF. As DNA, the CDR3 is TGTGCCAGCAGCTTAGACCCTCCGGCGGGAGGGCTTATCCACGAGCAGTACTTC.

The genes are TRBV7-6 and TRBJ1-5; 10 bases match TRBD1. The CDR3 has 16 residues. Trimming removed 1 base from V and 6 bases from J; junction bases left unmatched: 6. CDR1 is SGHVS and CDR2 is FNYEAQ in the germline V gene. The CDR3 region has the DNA TGTGCCAGCAGCTTAGGCGACAGGGGGCTCGGTCAGCCCCAGCATTTT. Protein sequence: CASSLGDRGLGQPQHF.